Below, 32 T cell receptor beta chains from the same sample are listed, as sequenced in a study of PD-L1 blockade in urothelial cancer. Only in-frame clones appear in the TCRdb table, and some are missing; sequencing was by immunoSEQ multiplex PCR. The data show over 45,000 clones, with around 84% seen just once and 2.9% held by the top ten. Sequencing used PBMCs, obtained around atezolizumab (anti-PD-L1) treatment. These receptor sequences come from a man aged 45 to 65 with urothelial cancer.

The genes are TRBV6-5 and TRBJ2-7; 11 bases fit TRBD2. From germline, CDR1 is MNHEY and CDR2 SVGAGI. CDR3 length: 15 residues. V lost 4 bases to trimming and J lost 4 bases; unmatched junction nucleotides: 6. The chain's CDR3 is CASSSSSGRPYEQYF. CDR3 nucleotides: TGTGCCAGCAGTTCCTCTAGCGGGAGGCCTTACGAGCAGTACTTC.

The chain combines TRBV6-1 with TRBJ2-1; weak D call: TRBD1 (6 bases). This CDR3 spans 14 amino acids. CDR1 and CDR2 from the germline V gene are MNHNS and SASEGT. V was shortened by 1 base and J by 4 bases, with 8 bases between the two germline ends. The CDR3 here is CASSEERGYNEQFF. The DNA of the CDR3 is TGTGCCAGCAGTGAAGAGAGGGGGTACAATGAGCAGTTCTTC.

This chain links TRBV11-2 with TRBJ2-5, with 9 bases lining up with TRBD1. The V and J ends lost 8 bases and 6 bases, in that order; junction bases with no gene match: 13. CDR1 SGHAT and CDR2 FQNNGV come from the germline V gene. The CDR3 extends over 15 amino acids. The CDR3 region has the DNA TGTGCCAGCGGCCAAACAGGGGGCAGTGAGAAGACCCAGTACTTC. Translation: CASGQTGGSEKTQYF.

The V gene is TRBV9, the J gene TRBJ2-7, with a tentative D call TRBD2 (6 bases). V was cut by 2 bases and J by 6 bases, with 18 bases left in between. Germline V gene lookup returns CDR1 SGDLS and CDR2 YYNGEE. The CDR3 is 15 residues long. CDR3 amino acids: CASSVESGSLSEQYF. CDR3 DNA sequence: TGTGCCAGCAGCGTTGAAAGCGGGTCCCTCTCCGAGCAGTACTTC.

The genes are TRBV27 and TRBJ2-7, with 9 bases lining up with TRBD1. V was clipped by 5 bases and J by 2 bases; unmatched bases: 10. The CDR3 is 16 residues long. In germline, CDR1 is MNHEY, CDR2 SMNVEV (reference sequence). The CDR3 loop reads CASSPRTGAPPYEQYF. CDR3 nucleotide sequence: TGTGCCAGCAGTCCGCGGACAGGGGCCCCTCCCTACGAGCAGTACTTC.

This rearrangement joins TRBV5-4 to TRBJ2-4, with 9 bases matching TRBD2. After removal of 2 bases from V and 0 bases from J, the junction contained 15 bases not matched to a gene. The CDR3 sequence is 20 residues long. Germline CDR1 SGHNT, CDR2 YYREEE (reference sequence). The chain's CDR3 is CASSFIRAGGPGIAKNIQYF. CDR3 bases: TGTGCCAGCAGCTTTATTCGGGCGGGAGGGCCTGGTATAGCCAAAAACATTCAGTACTTC.

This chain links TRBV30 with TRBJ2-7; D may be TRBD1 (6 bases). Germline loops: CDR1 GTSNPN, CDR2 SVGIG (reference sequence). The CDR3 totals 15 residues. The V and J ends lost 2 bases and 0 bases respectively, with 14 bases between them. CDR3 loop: CAWSQRTDNSYEQYF. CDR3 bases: TGTGCCTGGAGTCAAAGGACAGACAACTCCTACGAGCAGTACTTC.

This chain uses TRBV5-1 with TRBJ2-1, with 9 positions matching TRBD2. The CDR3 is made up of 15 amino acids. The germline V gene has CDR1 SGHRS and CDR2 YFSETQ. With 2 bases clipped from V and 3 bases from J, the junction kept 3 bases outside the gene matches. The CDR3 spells CASSLGTSYYNEQFF. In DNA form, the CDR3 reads TGCGCCAGCAGCTTAGGGACTAGCTACTACAATGAGCAGTTCTTC.

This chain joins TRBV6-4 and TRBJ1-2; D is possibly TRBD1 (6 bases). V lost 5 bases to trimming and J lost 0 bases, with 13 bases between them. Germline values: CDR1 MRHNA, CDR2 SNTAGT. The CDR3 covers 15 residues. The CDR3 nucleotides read TGTGCCAGCAGTCAGACCGGGACAACTAACTATGGCTACACCTTC. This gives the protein CASSQTGTTNYGYTF.

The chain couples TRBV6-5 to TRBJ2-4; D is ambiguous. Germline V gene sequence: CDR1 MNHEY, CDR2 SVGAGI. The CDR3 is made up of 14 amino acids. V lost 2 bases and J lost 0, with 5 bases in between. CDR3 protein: CASSYALAKNIQYF. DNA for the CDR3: TGTGCCAGCAGTTACGCGCTAGCCAAAAACATTCAGTACTTC.

The chain's CDR3 is CASSQDRGPYEQYF. The CDR3 DNA reads as TGTGCCAGCAGCCAAGACAGGGGACCCTACGAGCAGTACTTC. This chain links TRBV4-2 with TRBJ2-7; D may be TRBD1 (6 bases). This CDR3 has 14 residues. V lost 0 bases to trimming and J lost 2 bases, with 8 bases between them. Germline lookup yields CDR1 LGHNA and CDR2 YNFKEQ.

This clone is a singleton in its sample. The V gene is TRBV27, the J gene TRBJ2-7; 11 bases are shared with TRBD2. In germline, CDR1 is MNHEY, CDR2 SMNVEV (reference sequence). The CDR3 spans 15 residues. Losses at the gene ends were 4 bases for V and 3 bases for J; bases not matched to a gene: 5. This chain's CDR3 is CASSSLAGVGYEQYF. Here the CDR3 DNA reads TGTGCCAGCAGTTCACTAGCGGGAGTGGGCTACGAGCAGTACTTC.

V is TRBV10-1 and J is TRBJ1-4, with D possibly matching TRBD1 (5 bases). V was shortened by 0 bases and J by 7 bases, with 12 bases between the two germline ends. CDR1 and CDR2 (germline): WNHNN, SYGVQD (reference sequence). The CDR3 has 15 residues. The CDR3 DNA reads TGCGCCAGCAGTGAGTCGACAGCTTGGGGTGAAAAACTGTTTTTT. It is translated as CASSESTAWGEKLFF.

The CDR3 bases are TGCGCCAGCATCCCGGGACAGGGGAAATTAACCGGGGAGCTGTTTTTT. Residues: CASIPGQGKLTGELFF. The chain has TRBV5-1 and TRBJ2-2, with 10 bases that match TRBD1. This CDR3 comprises 16 residues. Trimming at V came to 6 bases and at J to 5 bases, leaving 10 bases not matched to a gene. Germline CDR1 SGHRS, CDR2 YFSETQ.

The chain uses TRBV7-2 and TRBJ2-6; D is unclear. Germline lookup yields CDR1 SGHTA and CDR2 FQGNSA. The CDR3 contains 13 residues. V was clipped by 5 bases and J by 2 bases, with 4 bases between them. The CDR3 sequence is CASSRPGANVLTF. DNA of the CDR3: TGTGCCAGCAGCCGTCCTGGGGCCAACGTCCTGACTTTC.

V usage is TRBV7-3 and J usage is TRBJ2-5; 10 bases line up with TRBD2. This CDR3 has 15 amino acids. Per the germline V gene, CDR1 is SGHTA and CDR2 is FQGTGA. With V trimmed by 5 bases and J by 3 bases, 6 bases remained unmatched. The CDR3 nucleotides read TGTGCCAGCAGCCCCGGACTAGCGGAGAAAGAGACCCAGTACTTC. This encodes CASSPGLAEKETQYF.

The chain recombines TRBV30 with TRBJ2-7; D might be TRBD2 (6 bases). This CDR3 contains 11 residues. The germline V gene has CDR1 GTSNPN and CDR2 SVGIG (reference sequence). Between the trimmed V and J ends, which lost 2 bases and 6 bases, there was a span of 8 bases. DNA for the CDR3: TGTGCCTGGAGTCGGGGGTTCGAGCAGTACTTC. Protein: CAWSRGFEQYF.

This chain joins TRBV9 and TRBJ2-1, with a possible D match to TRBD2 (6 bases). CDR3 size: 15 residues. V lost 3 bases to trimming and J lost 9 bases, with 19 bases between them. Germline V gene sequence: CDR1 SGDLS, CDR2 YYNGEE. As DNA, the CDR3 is TGTGCCAGCAGCGGTGCCGGGACTCAGGTTAGTGAGCAGTTCTTC. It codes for CASSGAGTQVSEQFF.

CDR3 residues: CASSQSVEETQYF. The DNA for the CDR3 is TGTGCCAGCAGCCAATCGGTCGAAGAGACCCAGTACTTC. The rearrangement links TRBV4-2 to TRBJ2-5; no definite D call. The V and J ends lost 2 bases and 3 bases respectively, with 7 bases between them. The CDR3 is made up of 13 amino acids. Looked up from germline, CDR1 is LGHNA and CDR2 is YNFKEQ.

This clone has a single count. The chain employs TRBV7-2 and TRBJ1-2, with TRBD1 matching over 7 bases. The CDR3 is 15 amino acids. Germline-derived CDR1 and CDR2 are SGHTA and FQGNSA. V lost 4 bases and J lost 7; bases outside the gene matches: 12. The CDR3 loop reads CASSSRTTGLLGYTF. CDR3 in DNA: TGTGCCAGCAGCTCCCGAACGACAGGGTTACTTGGCTACACCTTC. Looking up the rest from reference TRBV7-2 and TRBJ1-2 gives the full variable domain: GAGVSQSPSNKVTEKGKDVELRCDPISGHTALYWYRQSLGQGLEFLIYFQGNSAPDKSGLPSDRFSAERTGGSVSTLTIQRTQQEDSAVYLCASSSRTTGLLGYTFGSGTRLTVV.

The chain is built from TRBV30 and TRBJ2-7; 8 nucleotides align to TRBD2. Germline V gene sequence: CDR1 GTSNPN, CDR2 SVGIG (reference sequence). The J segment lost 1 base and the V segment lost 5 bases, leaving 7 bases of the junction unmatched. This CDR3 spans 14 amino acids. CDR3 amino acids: CAWGLAGRSYEQYF. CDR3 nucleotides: TGTGCCTGGGGCCTAGCGGGTCGGTCCTACGAGCAGTACTTC.

CDR3 bases: TGTGCCAGCAGCTTAAGAGGGGGTGAGAGAGCTTTCTTT. This encodes CASSLRGGERAFF. This chain links TRBV7-3 with TRBJ1-1; D may be TRBD1 (6 bases). The CDR3 has 13 amino acids. Germline V gene lookup returns CDR1 SGHTA and CDR2 FQGTGA. The germline V and J ends were trimmed by 1 base and 10 bases, with 13 bases remaining between them.

The CDR3 is CASSLAGRRGSYEQYF. The CDR3 DNA is TGTGCCAGCAGCTTAGCGGGTCGGCGGGGCTCCTACGAGCAGTACTTC. The chain uses TRBV7-6 and TRBJ2-7, with TRBD2 as a possible D gene (6 bases). V shed 0 bases and J shed 0 bases, with 12 bases lying between them. The CDR3 is 16 residues long. Germline loops: CDR1 SGHVS, CDR2 FNYEAQ.

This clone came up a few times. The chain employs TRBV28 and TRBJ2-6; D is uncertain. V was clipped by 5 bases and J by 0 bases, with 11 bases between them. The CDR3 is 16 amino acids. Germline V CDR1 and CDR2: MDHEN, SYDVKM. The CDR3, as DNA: TGTGCCAGCAGTCCCCCAACACACTCTGGGGCCAACGTCCTGACTTTC. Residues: CASSPPTHSGANVLTF.

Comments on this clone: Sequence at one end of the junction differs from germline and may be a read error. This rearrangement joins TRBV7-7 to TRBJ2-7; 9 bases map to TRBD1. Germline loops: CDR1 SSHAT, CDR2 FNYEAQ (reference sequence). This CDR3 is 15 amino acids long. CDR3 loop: CASSQGQGRDYEQYF. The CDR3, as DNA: TGTGCTAGCAGCCAAGGACAGGGGCGAGACTACGAGCAGTACTTC.

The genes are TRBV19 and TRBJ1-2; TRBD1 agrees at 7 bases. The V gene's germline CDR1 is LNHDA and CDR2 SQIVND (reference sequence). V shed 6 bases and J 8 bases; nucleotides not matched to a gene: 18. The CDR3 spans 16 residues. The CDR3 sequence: CASSRPRQGFVYGYTF. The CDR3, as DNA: TGTGCCAGTAGCCGCCCCCGACAGGGTTTCGTCTACGGCTACACCTTC.

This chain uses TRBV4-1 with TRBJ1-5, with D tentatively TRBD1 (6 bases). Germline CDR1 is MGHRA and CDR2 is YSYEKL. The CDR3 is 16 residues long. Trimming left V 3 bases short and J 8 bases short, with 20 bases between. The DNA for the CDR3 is TGCGCCAGCAGCCAGAAACTAGGACAGATCATCAAGCCCCAGCATTTT. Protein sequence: CASSQKLGQIIKPQHF.

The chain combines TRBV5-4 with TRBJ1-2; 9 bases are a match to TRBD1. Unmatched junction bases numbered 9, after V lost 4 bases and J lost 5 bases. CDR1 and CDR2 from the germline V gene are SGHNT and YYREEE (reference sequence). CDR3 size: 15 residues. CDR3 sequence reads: CASSPRQGVRYGYTF. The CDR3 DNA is TGTGCCAGCAGCCCGCGACAGGGGGTTCGTTATGGCTACACCTTC.

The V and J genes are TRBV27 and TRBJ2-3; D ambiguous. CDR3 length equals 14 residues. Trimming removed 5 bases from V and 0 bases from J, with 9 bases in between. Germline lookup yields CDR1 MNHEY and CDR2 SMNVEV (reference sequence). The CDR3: CASSPRLSTDTQYF. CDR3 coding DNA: TGTGCCAGCAGTCCCCGACTGAGCACAGATACGCAGTATTTT.

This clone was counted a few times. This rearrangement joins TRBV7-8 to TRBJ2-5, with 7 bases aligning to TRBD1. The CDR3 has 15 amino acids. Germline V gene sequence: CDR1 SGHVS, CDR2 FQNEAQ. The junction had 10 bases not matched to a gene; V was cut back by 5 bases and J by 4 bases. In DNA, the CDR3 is TGTGCCAGCAGCCTGGGAGTGACAGGGTTAGAGACCCAGTACTTC. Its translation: CASSLGVTGLETQYF.

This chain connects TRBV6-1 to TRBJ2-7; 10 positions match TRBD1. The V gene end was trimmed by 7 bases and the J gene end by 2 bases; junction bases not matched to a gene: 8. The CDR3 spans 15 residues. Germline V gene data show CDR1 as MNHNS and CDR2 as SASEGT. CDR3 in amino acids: CASTPGQGGAYEQYF. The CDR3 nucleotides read TGTGCCAGCACCCCCGGACAGGGGGGGGCCTACGAGCAGTACTTC.

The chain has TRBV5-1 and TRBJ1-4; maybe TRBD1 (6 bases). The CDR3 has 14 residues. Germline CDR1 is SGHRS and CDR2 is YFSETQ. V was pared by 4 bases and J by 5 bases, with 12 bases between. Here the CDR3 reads CASSQTGWNEKLFF. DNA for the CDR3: TGCGCCAGCAGCCAGACAGGTTGGAATGAAAAACTGTTTTTT.